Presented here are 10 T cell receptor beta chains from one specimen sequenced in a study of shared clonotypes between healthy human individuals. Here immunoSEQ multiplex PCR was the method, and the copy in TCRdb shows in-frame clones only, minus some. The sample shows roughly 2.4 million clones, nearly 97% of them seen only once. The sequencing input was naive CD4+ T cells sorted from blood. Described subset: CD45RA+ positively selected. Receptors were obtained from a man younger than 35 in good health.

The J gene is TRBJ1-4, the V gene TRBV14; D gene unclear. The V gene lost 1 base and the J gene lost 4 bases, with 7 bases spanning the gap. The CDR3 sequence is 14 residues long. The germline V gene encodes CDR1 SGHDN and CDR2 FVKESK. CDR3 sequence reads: CASSQAGFNEKLFF. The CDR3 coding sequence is TGTGCCAGCAGCCAAGCGGGGTTTAATGAAAAACTGTTTTTT.

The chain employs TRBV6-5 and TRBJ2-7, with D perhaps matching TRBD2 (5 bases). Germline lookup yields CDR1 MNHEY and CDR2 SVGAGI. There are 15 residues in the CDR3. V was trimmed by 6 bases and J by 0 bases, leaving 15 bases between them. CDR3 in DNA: TGTGCCAGCAGCCCCCCAACGGGGAACTCCTACGAGCAGTACTTC. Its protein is CASSPPTGNSYEQYF.

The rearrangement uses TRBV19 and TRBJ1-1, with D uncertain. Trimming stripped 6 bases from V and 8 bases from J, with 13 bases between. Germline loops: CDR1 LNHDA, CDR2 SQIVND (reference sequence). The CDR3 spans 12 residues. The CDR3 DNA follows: TGTGCCAGTAGAGCTGGCACCTGGGAAGCTTTCTTT. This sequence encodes CASRAGTWEAFF.

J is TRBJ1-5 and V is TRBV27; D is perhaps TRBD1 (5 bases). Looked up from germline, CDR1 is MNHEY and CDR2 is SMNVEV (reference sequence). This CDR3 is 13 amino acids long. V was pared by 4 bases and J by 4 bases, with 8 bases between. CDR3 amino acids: CASSSGGNQPQHF. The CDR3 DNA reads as TGTGCCAGCAGTTCGGGGGGGAATCAGCCCCAGCATTTT.

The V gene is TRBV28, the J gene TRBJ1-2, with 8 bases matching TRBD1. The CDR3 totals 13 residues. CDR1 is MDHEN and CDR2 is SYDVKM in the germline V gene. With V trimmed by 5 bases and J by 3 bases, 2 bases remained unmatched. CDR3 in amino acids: CASSGTGDYGYTF. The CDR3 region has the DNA TGTGCCAGCAGTGGGACAGGCGACTATGGCTACACCTTC.

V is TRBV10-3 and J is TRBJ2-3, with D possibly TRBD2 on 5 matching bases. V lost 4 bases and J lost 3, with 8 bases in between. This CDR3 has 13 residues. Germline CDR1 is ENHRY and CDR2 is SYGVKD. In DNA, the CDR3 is TGTGCCATCAGTGCGAGACTAACAGATACGCAGTATTTT. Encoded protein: CAISARLTDTQYF.

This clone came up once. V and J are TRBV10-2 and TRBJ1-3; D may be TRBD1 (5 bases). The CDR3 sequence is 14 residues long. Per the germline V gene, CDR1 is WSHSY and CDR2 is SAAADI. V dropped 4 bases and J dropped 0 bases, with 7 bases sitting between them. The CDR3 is CASSGDYSGNTIYF. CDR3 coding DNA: TGCGCCAGCAGTGGGGACTACTCTGGAAACACCATATATTTT.

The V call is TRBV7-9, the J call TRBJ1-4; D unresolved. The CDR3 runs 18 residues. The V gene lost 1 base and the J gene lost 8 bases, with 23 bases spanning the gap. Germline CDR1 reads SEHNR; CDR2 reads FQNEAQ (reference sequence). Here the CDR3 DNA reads TGTGCCAGCAGCTTAGGTCTTCTTCTCGAAAGGACTATGGAAAAACTGTTTTTT. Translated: CASSLGLLLERTMEKLFF.

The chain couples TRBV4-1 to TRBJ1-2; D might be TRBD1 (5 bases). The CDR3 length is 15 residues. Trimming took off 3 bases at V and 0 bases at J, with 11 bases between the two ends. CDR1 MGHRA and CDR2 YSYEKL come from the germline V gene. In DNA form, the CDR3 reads TGCGCCAGCAGCCAGCGACAGCTAGCTAACTATGGCTACACCTTC. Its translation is CASSQRQLANYGYTF.

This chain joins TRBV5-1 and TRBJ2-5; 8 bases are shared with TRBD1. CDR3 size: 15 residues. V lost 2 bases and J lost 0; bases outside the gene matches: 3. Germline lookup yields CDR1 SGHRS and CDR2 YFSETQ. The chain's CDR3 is CASSFQGADQETQYF. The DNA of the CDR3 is TGCGCCAGCAGCTTTCAGGGGGCGGACCAAGAGACCCAGTACTTC.